This T cell receptor beta chain was documented in a study of identifying expanded T cells in peripheral blood. Germline V gene data show CDR1 as SGHDT and CDR2 as YYEEEE. CDR3 length equals 16 residues. V shed 3 bases and J 5 bases; nucleotides not matched to a gene: 6. No infections or other immune events were documented during collection. Overall study findings and caveats: Variance in clone template counts between roughly 2-week samples significantly increased with total template count across all healthy donors.

Sequencing was performed with immunoSEQ multiplex PCR; in TCRdb, only in-frame clones are kept and a portion is missing. The sample includes about 81,000 clones, less than 90% of them seen just once. A remark on this clone: Its antigen is not known.

The genes are TRBV5-6 and TRBJ2-5; 14 bases line up with TRBD2. The sequencing input was blood. This sequence originates from a person aged 18 to 69 in good health. CDR3 DNA: TGTGCCAGCAGCTGGGGACTAGCGGGAGAGGGGGAGACCCAGTACTTC. This translates into CASSWGLAGEGETQYF.